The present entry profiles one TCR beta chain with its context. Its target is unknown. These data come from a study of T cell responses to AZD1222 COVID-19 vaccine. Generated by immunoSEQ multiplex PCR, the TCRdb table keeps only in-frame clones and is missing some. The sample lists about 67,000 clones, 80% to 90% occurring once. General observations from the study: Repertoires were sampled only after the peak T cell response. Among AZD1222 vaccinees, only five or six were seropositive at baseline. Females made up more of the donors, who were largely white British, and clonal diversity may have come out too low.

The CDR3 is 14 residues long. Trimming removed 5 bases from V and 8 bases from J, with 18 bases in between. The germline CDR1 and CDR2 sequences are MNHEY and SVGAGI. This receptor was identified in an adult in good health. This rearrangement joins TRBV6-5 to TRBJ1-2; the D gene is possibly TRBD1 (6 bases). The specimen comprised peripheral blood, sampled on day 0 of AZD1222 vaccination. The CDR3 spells CASSRWTDGRGYTF. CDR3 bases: TGTGCCAGCAGTCGGTGGACAGACGGTAGGGGCTACACCTTC.